Listed below are T cell receptor beta chains from one sample, sequenced in a study of early T cells in non-severe SARS-CoV-2 infection. In TCRdb, the 5' RACE reads were re-called with MiXCR into one record per CDR3 protein. The data contain over 75,000 distinct CDR3 sequences, around 13% of them seen just once; the ten biggest clones take up over 2%. The source material was whole blood. The receptors stem from an adult who was a healthcare worker with PCR-confirmed SARS-CoV-2 infection or an uninfected control (not recorded which). Each CDR3 is given with its conserved first and last residue. Fields, in order: V gene, J gene, D gene, clone size, CDR3 protein, CDR3 DNA. D genes are given only for firm matches. Size values are once, few and many counts, or a class for expanded clones, and some rows have none.

v_call: TRBV2; j_call: TRBJ2-2; d_call: TRBD2; clone_size: few; cdr3_aa: CASSEKRGVTGELFF; cdr3_nt: TGTGCCAGCAGTGAGAAACGGGGGGTAACCGGGGAGCTGTTTTTT
v_call: TRBV29-1; j_call: TRBJ1-2; d_call: .; clone_size: .; cdr3_aa: CSVEDTVRQRSNYGYTF; cdr3_nt: TGCAGCGTTGAAGATACGGTCAGACAGCGATCTAACTATGGCTACACCTTC
v_call: TRBV10-2; j_call: TRBJ2-1; d_call: .; clone_size: few; cdr3_aa: CASSVFLAGPYNEQFF; cdr3_nt: TGCGCCAGCAGTGTTTTCCTGGCGGGGCCGTACAATGAGCAGTTCTTC
v_call: TRBV12-3/TRBV12-4; j_call: TRBJ2-4; d_call: .; clone_size: few; cdr3_aa: CASSFRGNTLIAKNIQYF; cdr3_nt: TGTGCCAGCAGTTTTCGGGGTAATACCTTAATAGCCAAAAACATTCAGTACTTC
v_call: TRBV7-6; j_call: TRBJ1-1; d_call: .; clone_size: many; cdr3_aa: CASSSPAAEAFF; cdr3_nt: TGTGCCAGCAGCTCCCCAGCGGCTGAAGCTTTCTTT
v_call: TRBV7-2; j_call: TRBJ2-3; d_call: .; clone_size: many; cdr3_aa: CASSLRLVEAADTQYF; cdr3_nt: TGTGCCAGCAGCCTCAGACTAGTGGAGGCGGCAGATACGCAGTATTTT
v_call: TRBV6-5; j_call: TRBJ2-7; d_call: .; clone_size: many; cdr3_aa: CASSFSLNGGSYEQYF; cdr3_nt: TGTGCCAGCAGCTTTTCCCTCAACGGGGGTTCCTACGAGCAGTACTTC
v_call: TRBV18; j_call: TRBJ2-5; d_call: .; clone_size: many; cdr3_aa: CASSPPEGQETQYF; cdr3_nt: TGTGCCAGCTCACCACCGGAGGGCCAAGAGACCCAGTACTTC
v_call: TRBV18; j_call: TRBJ1-1; d_call: .; clone_size: .; cdr3_aa: CASSTDRQRNTEAFF; cdr3_nt: TGTGCCAGCTCAACAGATAGACAGAGGAACACTGAAGCTTTCTTT
v_call: TRBV20-1; j_call: TRBJ1-1; d_call: .; clone_size: .; cdr3_aa: CSAIMGNTEAFF; cdr3_nt: TGCAGTGCTATCATGGGGAACACTGAAGCTTTCTTT
v_call: TRBV2; j_call: TRBJ2-7; d_call: .; clone_size: many; cdr3_aa: CASSVGGTVSPYEQYF; cdr3_nt: TGTGCCAGCAGTGTTGGCGGGACAGTCAGCCCTTACGAGCAGTACTTC
v_call: TRBV11-2; j_call: TRBJ2-2; d_call: TRBD1; clone_size: .; cdr3_aa: CASSGGQPTGELFF; cdr3_nt: TGTGCCAGCAGCGGGGGACAGCCCACCGGGGAGCTGTTTTTT
v_call: TRBV20-1; j_call: TRBJ2-3; d_call: .; clone_size: once; cdr3_aa: CSARGGDTQYF; cdr3_nt: TGCAGTGCTCGAGGGGGAGATACGCAGTATTTT
v_call: TRBV2; j_call: TRBJ1-6; d_call: .; clone_size: .; cdr3_aa: CASSLGTGYNSPLHF; cdr3_nt: TGTGCCAGCAGCCTTGGGACGGGATATAATTCACCCCTCCACTTT
v_call: TRBV7-9; j_call: TRBJ2-5; d_call: .; clone_size: many; cdr3_aa: CASSSPAETQYF; cdr3_nt: TGTGCCAGCAGCTCCCCGGCGGAGACCCAGTACTTC
v_call: TRBV28; j_call: TRBJ2-3; d_call: TRBD2; clone_size: many; cdr3_aa: CATQRGATDTQYF; cdr3_nt: TGTGCCACCCAGCGGGGGGCGACAGATACGCAGTATTTT
v_call: TRBV20-1; j_call: TRBJ1-3; d_call: .; clone_size: many; cdr3_aa: CSARGRTDRPSGNTIYF; cdr3_nt: TGCAGTGCTAGAGGGAGGACGGACCGACCCTCTGGAAACACCATATATTTT
v_call: TRBV7-9; j_call: TRBJ2-1; d_call: TRBD2; clone_size: .; cdr3_aa: CASSHLGRGVLNEQFF; cdr3_nt: TGTGCCAGCAGCCACCTAGGGAGGGGCGTATTGAATGAGCAGTTCTTC
v_call: TRBV20-1; j_call: TRBJ2-1; d_call: .; clone_size: many; cdr3_aa: CSASEGESEQFF; cdr3_nt: TGCAGTGCTAGCGAGGGGGAAAGTGAGCAGTTCTTC
v_call: TRBV29-1; j_call: TRBJ2-1; d_call: .; clone_size: many; cdr3_aa: CSVEEGYNEQFF; cdr3_nt: TGCAGCGTTGAGGAGGGCTACAATGAGCAGTTCTTC
v_call: TRBV18; j_call: TRBJ1-5; d_call: .; clone_size: few; cdr3_aa: CASSSAGRGYQPQHF; cdr3_nt: TGTGCCAGCTCATCGGCGGGGAGGGGATATCAGCCCCAGCATTTT
v_call: TRBV19; j_call: TRBJ2-3; d_call: .; clone_size: many; cdr3_aa: CATTNPRGGTDTQYF; cdr3_nt: TGTGCCACCACCAACCCCAGGGGGGGAACAGATACGCAGTATTTT
v_call: TRBV28; j_call: TRBJ1-2; d_call: .; clone_size: few; cdr3_aa: CASTLILQPGRYTF; cdr3_nt: TGTGCCAGCACCCTGATCCTGCAACCAGGGCGCTACACCTTC